This passage covers 27 T cell receptor beta chains from one sample sequenced in a study of T-cell reconstitution after alpha-beta-depleted transplantation in children. Unique molecular identifiers tagged the TCRbeta library. TCRdb re-called the PCR reads through MiXCR, storing one row per CDR3 protein. This sample carries around 400,000 distinct CDR3 sequences, approximately 11% of them seen once, and the ten largest clones take 4.5% to 6.5%. Material: PBMCs from the stem cell graft donor, obtained from the stem cell graft. The source of these receptors is a human donor who donated a stem cell graft to a child with acute myeloid leukemia.

This chain connects TRBV6-1 to TRBJ2-3; D may correspond to TRBD1 or TRBD2 (5 bases each). The germline V and J ends were trimmed by 7 bases and 1 base, with 15 bases remaining between them. CDR1 and CDR2 (germline): MNHNS, SASEGT. This CDR3 spans 15 amino acids. The CDR3: CASTPGPRGTDTQYF. DNA for the CDR3: TGTGCCAGCACCCCGGGACCCCGTGGCACAGATACGCAGTATTTT.

This clonotype was recorded a few times. This rearrangement joins TRBV4-2 to TRBJ2-1; 11 bases are a match to TRBD2. The CDR3 totals 15 residues. The germline CDR1 and CDR2 sequences are LGHNA and YNFKEQ. The V gene end was trimmed by 1 base and the J gene end by 6 bases; junction bases not matched to a gene: 2. The CDR3 DNA reads TGTGCCAGCAGCCAAGCACTAGCGGGAGTCAATGAGCAGTTCTTC. Amino acids: CASSQALAGVNEQFF.

The chain links TRBV27 to TRBJ1-5, with D possibly TRBD1 on 5 matching bases. CDR1 and CDR2 (germline): MNHEY, SMNVEV (reference sequence). Trimming removed 3 bases at V and 5 bases at J, with 14 bases between. The CDR3 contains 15 residues. CDR3 DNA sequence: TGTGCCAGCAGTTTGGGCACGGGGCTGGATCAGCCCCAGCATTTT. Translation: CASSLGTGLDQPQHF.

This clonotype was seen a few times. V gene TRBV2 combines with J gene TRBJ2-7; 7 nucleotides align to TRBD2. The CDR3 spans 14 residues. With 6 bases clipped from V and 3 bases from J, the junction kept 8 bases outside the gene matches. In germline, CDR1 is SNHLY, CDR2 FYNNEI. Written as DNA, the CDR3 is TGTGCCAGCAGACGGGACTACTCCTTCTACGAGCAGTACTTC. Translation gives CASRRDYSFYEQYF.

This clonotype has more than one count but fewer than ten. This chain connects TRBV9 to TRBJ2-2; the D gene is possibly TRBD2 (6 bases). V lost 3 bases to trimming and J lost 0 bases, with 15 bases between them. This CDR3 has 17 amino acids. The germline CDR1 and CDR2 sequences are SGDLS and YYNGEE. CDR3 sequence (DNA): TGTGCCAGCAGCGCGGAGTTGGGGACTTCGAACACCGGGGAGCTGTTTTTT. Encoded protein: CASSAELGTSNTGELFF.

V gene TRBV19 combines with J gene TRBJ2-1; TRBD2 aligns across 10 bases. The CDR3 is made up of 15 amino acids. V lost 4 bases to trimming and J lost 2 bases; unmatched junction nucleotides: 2. CDR1 and CDR2 (germline): LNHDA, SQIVND (reference sequence). The chain's CDR3 is CASSTSGSTYNEQFF. CDR3 coding DNA: TGTGCCAGTAGTACTAGCGGGAGTACCTACAATGAGCAGTTCTTC.

This chain joins TRBV5-1 and TRBJ1-1, with 9 bases fitting TRBD1. Germline V CDR1 and CDR2: SGHRS, YFSETQ. The CDR3 loop spans 14 amino acids. Trimming took 3 bases from V and 11 from J; bases not matched to a gene: 11. CDR3 in DNA: TGCGCCAGCAGCTCCGGGACAGGGCCCTTCGGGGCTTTCTTT. Translation gives CASSSGTGPFGAFF.

This clonotype was picked up a small number of times. V and J are TRBV9 and TRBJ2-1; unclear D gene. V was trimmed by 0 bases and J by 0 bases, leaving 13 bases between them. Per germline, CDR1 SGDLS and CDR2 YYNGEE. This CDR3 is 17 amino acids long. As DNA, the CDR3 is TGTGCCAGCAGCGTAGACCCCCCACCCAGCTCCTACAATGAGCAGTTCTTC. Amino acids: CASSVDPPPSSYNEQFF.

This clonotype was recorded many times. The chain has TRBV12-3 or TRBV12-4 and TRBJ2-3; a weak D match, TRBD2 (7 bases). This CDR3 is 15 amino acids long. V lost 3 bases, J lost 3 bases, and 13 bases lay in between. Written as DNA, the CDR3 is TGTGCCAGCAGTTTGGGCGGGGGCTTTACAGATACGCAGTATTTT. Protein product: CASSLGGGFTDTQYF.

The J gene is TRBJ2-5, the V gene TRBV20-1, with TRBD2 as a possible D gene (6 bases). This CDR3 is built from 12 residues. Germline V lookup: CDR1 DFQATT, CDR2 SNEGSKA (reference sequence). The V end was cut by 4 bases, the J end by 5 bases, with 11 bases between. CDR3 DNA sequence: TGCAGTGCTAAGGACCGGGGGGAGACCCAGTACTTC. Its translation: CSAKDRGETQYF.

This clonotype occurred a few times. J is TRBJ1-1 and V is TRBV10-3, with D unresolved. CDR1 is ENHRY and CDR2 is SYGVKD in the germline V gene. The CDR3 length is 12 residues. Trimming pared 11 bases from V and 1 base from J, leaving 11 bases between. CDR3 protein: CAGSQPNTEAFF. The DNA for the CDR3 is TGTGCCGGATCCCAGCCGAACACTGAAGCTTTCTTT.

In its sample, this clonotype was seen a few times. Here the CDR3 DNA reads TGTGCCAGCCGGCGGGAGGCTATAGCAGATACGCAGTATTTT. Encoded protein: CASRREAIADTQYF. The V and J genes are TRBV6-4 and TRBJ2-3, with 8 bases lining up with TRBD2. The CDR3 contains 14 residues. Germline trimming cut 8 bases from V and 4 bases from J; bases unmatched to any gene: 8. Germline V gives CDR1 MRHNA, CDR2 SNTAGT.

The chain carries TRBV19 and TRBJ2-5, with 10 bases aligning to TRBD2. Germline V gene data show CDR1 as LNHDA and CDR2 as SQIVND (reference sequence). The CDR3 extends over 15 amino acids. V dropped 6 bases and J dropped 4; count of bases not matched to a gene: 8. The CDR3 here is CASRALAGVGETQYF. In DNA form, the CDR3 reads TGTGCCAGTAGGGCCCTAGCGGGAGTGGGAGAGACCCAGTACTTC.

This clonotype has at least ten counts. This chain links TRBV5-1 with TRBJ2-1; D is uncertain. Trimming removed 5 bases at V and 6 bases at J, with 18 bases between. Germline CDR1 reads SGHRS; CDR2 reads YFSETQ. The CDR3 has 15 amino acids. In DNA, the CDR3 is TGCGCCAGCAGTCTGGACGGATCGAGGAGCAATGAGCAGTTCTTC. It translates to CASSLDGSRSNEQFF. Based on the CDR3 plus reference TRBV5-1 and TRBJ2-1, the full variable domain is KAGVTQTPRYLIKTRGQQVTLSCSPISGHRSVSWYQQTPGQGLQFLFEYFSETQRNKGNFPGRFSGRQFSNSRSEMNVSTLELGDSALYLCASSLDGSRSNEQFFGPGTRLTVL.

This clonotype occurred many times. The chain employs TRBV5-1 and TRBJ2-1, with 8 bases identical to TRBD1. The CDR3 consists of 15 residues. Trimming at V came to 4 bases and at J to 4 bases, leaving 7 bases not matched to a gene. Looked up from germline, CDR1 is SGHRS and CDR2 is YFSETQ. CDR3 coding DNA: TGCGCCAGCAGCAGATCGGGACAGGAGTACAATGAGCAGTTCTTC. This sequence encodes CASSRSGQEYNEQFF.

The sample holds a few counts of this clonotype. The rearrangement links TRBV5-1 to TRBJ2-2; 14 nucleotides line up with TRBD2. CDR3 length: 18 residues. V lost 3 bases, J lost 5 bases, and 9 bases stayed unmatched. The V gene's germline CDR1 is SGHRS and CDR2 YFSETQ. CDR3 protein: CASSSGLAGAAGTGELFF. The CDR3 region has the DNA TGCGCCAGCAGCTCGGGACTAGCGGGGGCCGCGGGGACCGGGGAGCTGTTTTTT.

This clonotype was picked up many times. The J gene is TRBJ2-1, the V gene TRBV25-1, with a possible D match to TRBD2 (7 bases). This CDR3 spans 14 amino acids. Trimming removed 3 bases from V and 7 bases from J, with 13 bases in between. Germline lookup yields CDR1 MGHDK and CDR2 SYGVNS. The CDR3 DNA reads as TGTGCCAGCAGTGAGGGGGGGGCGAAGAATGAGCAGTTCTTC. Protein: CASSEGGAKNEQFF.

CDR3 DNA sequence: TGTGCCAGCAGCTTACAAATCTCCGGGACTAGAGGTATTTACAATGAGCAGTTCTTC. Encoded protein: CASSLQISGTRGIYNEQFF. This sequence joins TRBV9 and TRBJ2-1; 8 nucleotides agree with TRBD2. The CDR3 extends over 19 amino acids. After removal of 4 bases from V and 4 bases from J, the junction contained 19 bases not matched to a gene. CDR1 is SGDLS and CDR2 is YYNGEE in the germline V gene.

At least ten counts were recorded for this clonotype. The V gene is TRBV5-1, the J gene TRBJ2-1; no reliable D call. The CDR3 runs to 14 residues. V shed 2 bases and J shed 0 bases, with 6 bases lying between them. The germline gives CDR1 SGHRS, CDR2 YFSETQ. The CDR3 nucleotides are TGCGCCAGCAGCTTATCTGTCTCCTACAATGAGCAGTTCTTC. Residues: CASSLSVSYNEQFF.

This clonotype has only a few counts. The chain links TRBV6-5 to TRBJ1-2; no clear D. Germline assignment: CDR1 MNHEY and CDR2 SVGAGI. The CDR3 is 16 amino acids. The V and J ends lost 4 bases and 0 bases respectively, with 15 bases between them. CDR3 nucleotide sequence: TGTGCCAGCAGTTTCCACCCGGACGGAGCTAACTATGGCTACACCTTC. Translated: CASSFHPDGANYGYTF.

This clonotype was seen more than once but under ten times. V usage is TRBV20-1 and J usage is TRBJ1-3; D is undetermined. The V end lost 0 bases, the J end lost 6 bases, and 12 bases lay between the germline ends. CDR1 DFQATT and CDR2 SNEGSKA come from the germline V gene (reference sequence). This CDR3 comprises 14 residues. CDR3 bases: TGCAGTGCTAGAGATGGGAAAGGAAAAAACACCATATATTTT. Protein: CSARDGKGKNTIYF.

This clonotype was observed a handful of times. This rearrangement joins TRBV9 to TRBJ2-3, with 13 positions matching TRBD2. This CDR3 contains 17 residues. The junction had 10 bases not matched to a gene; V was cut back by 3 bases and J by 6 bases. CDR1 is SGDLS, CDR2 YYNGEE, per germline. This CDR3 reads CASSAGTSGARRDTQYF. CDR3 DNA sequence: TGTGCCAGCAGCGCCGGGACTAGCGGGGCACGGCGGGATACGCAGTATTTT.

The genes are TRBV20-1 and TRBJ2-1; 11 nucleotides align to TRBD2. From germline, CDR1 is DFQATT and CDR2 SNEGSKA (reference sequence). Trimming took 4 bases from V and 2 from J; bases not matched to a gene: 4. This CDR3 has 15 residues. The CDR3 loop reads CSAIDSGRAYNEQFF. As DNA, the CDR3 is TGCAGTGCTATAGATAGCGGGAGGGCCTACAATGAGCAGTTCTTC.

The chain recombines TRBV9 with TRBJ1-3; D possibly corresponds to TRBD1 (5 bases). With 2 bases removed from V and 1 base from J, the gap between germline ends came to 7 bases. This CDR3 region has 14 residues. Per the germline V gene, CDR1 is SGDLS and CDR2 is YYNGEE. For the CDR3, the DNA is TGTGCCAGCAGCGTCACAGGTTCTGGAAACACCATATATTTT. The encoded protein is CASSVTGSGNTIYF.

This clonotype turned up a few times. The chain employs TRBV20-1 and TRBJ2-1, with 8 positions matching TRBD1. The V gene end was trimmed by 5 bases and the J gene end by 14 bases; junction bases not matched to a gene: 17. This CDR3 is built from 14 residues. Germline assignment: CDR1 DFQATT and CDR2 SNEGSKA (reference sequence). In DNA, the CDR3 is TGCAGTGCTCCCCCGGGACAGGCTCGCGATCAGGAGTTCTTC. This sequence encodes CSAPPGQARDQEFF.

V gene TRBV25-1 combines with J gene TRBJ1-3; D gene ambiguous. Germline lookup yields CDR1 MGHDK and CDR2 SYGVNS. V shed 6 bases and J shed 1 base, with 10 bases lying between them. The CDR3 consists of 14 residues. CDR3 residues: CASRGPPSGNTIYF. The CDR3 DNA follows: TGTGCCAGCAGAGGGCCCCCGTCTGGAAACACCATATATTTT.

In its sample, this clonotype was seen a few times. The gene calls are TRBV20-1 and TRBJ2-7; 7 bases align to TRBD2. The germline V gene encodes CDR1 DFQATT and CDR2 SNEGSKA (reference sequence). V shed 5 bases and J 3 bases; nucleotides not matched to a gene: 7. CDR3 length: 13 residues. This CDR3 is CSASGTNVYEQYF. The CDR3 DNA sequence: TGCAGTGCTTCCGGGACTAACGTCTACGAGCAGTACTTC.